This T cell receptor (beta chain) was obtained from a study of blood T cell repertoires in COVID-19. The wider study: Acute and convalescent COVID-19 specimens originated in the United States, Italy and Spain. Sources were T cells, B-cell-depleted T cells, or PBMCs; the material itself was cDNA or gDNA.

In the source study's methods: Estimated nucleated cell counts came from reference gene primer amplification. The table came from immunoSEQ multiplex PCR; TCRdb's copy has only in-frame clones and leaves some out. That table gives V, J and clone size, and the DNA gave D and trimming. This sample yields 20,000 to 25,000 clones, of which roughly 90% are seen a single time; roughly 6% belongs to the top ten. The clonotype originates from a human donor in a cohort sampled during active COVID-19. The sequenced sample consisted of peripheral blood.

This CDR3 is CASSLTGATNTEAFF. CDR3 sequence (DNA): TGTGCCAGCAGTTTGACAGGGGCAACCAACACTGAAGCTTTCTTT. The genes are TRBV27 and TRBJ1-1; 8 bases match TRBD1. Losses at the gene ends were 3 bases for V and 2 bases for J; bases not matched to a gene: 5. This CDR3 comprises 15 residues. Germline CDR1 reads MNHEY; CDR2 reads SMNVEV (reference sequence).